The present T cell receptor beta chain was sequenced within a study of cytomegalovirus exposure and HLA in healthy donors. Overall study: Around 80 million unique TCR sequences came from HLA-typed donors in an early release.

The germline V and J ends were trimmed by 1 base and 2 bases, with 11 bases remaining between them. Germline values: CDR1 SGHVS, CDR2 FQNEAQ. The CDR3 is 15 amino acids. The PCR employed 60 Vbeta primers together with 13 Jbeta primers. The protocol was immunoSEQ multiplex PCR, while the TCRdb copy is restricted to in-frame clones and leaves out a portion. The sample lists 130,000 to 150,000 clones; 75% to 80% were seen once. Study-wide results and caveats: More than 150 TCR beta chains were listed as cytomegalovirus-associated. Excluded were some V segments that proved indistinguishable, including TRBV6-2 and TRBV6-3.

Comment on this clone: The target antigen is unknown.

Sequencing was performed on PBMCs. The chain recombines TRBV7-8 with TRBJ1-1; tentatively, D is TRBD1 (6 bases). The sequence derives from a young woman in good health and CMV-seronegative. The CDR3 region has the DNA TGTGCCAGCAGCTTAGGGCAGGGGACAAACACTGAAGCTTTCTTT. Protein product: CASSLGQGTNTEAFF.